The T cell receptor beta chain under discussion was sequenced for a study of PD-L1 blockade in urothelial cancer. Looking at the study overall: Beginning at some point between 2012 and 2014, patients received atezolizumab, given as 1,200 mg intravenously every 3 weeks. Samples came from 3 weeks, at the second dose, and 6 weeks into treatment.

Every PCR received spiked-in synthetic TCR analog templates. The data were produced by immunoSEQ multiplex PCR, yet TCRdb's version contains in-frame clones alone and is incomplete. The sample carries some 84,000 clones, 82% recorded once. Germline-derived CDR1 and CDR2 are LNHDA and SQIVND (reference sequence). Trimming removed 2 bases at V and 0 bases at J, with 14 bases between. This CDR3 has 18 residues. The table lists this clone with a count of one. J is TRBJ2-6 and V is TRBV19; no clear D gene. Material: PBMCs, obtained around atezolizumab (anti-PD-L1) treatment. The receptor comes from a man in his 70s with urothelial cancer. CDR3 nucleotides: TGTGCCAGTAGTATATTAACACCCTCAGTCTCTGGGGCCAACGTCCTGACTTTC. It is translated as CASSILTPSVSGANVLTF.